This TCR beta chain was identified in a study of STAT5B mutations in CD4+ large granular lymphocyte leukemia. The table came from immunoSEQ multiplex PCR; TCRdb's copy has only in-frame clones and leaves some out. The sample includes 30,000 to 40,000 clones, 85% seen only once; the top ten take around 1.3%. Sequenced sample: CD4+ T cells from blood buffy coats. This sequence was found in a human donor in good health.

The CDR3 loop is CASSDQSGGQPQHF. The CDR3 DNA reads TGTGCCAGCAGTGACCAATCGGGAGGACAGCCCCAGCATTTT. The V and J genes are TRBV2 and TRBJ1-5, with D unresolved. V gave up 3 bases and J gave up 7 bases, with 13 bases separating them. The CDR3 length is 14 residues. The V gene's germline CDR1 is SNHLY and CDR2 FYNNEI.